This is a list of T cell receptor beta chains from one sample in a study of CD8 T cells in ankylosing spondylitis. A single record per CDR3 protein comes from TCRdb applying MiXCR to the 5' RACE reads. The table shows roughly 230,000 distinct CDR3 sequences, with 18% occurring only once. The sequenced sample consisted of blood, either unsorted or a sorted T cell fraction (not recorded which). All receptors come from a male donor with ankylosing spondylitis or in good health (not recorded which). Each CDR3 is given with its conserved first and last residue. Fields, in order: V gene, D gene, J gene, CDR3 length, CDR3 protein, CDR3 DNA. A D gene is named only where the DNA matches it firmly.

v_gene: TRBV5-1
d_gene: TRBD2
j_gene: TRBJ2-3
len: 17
CDR3aa: CASSLVSEREDVDTQYF
CDR3nt: TGCGCCAGCAGCTTGGTCAGTGAGCGGGAGGATGTTGATACGCAGTATTTT

v_gene: TRBV6-5
d_gene: TRBD2
j_gene: TRBJ2-7
len: 15
CDR3aa: CASSYFSGGDYEQYF
CDR3nt: TGTGCCAGCAGTTACTTCAGCGGGGGGGACTACGAGCAGTACTTC

v_gene: TRBV18
d_gene: .
j_gene: TRBJ2-1
len: 15
CDR3aa: CASSPPSTSYNEQFF
CDR3nt: TGTGCCAGCTCACCACCGAGTACGTCCTACAATGAGCAGTTCTTC

v_gene: TRBV29-1
d_gene: TRBD1
j_gene: TRBJ2-1
len: 13
CDR3aa: CSVPDRYYNEQFF
CDR3nt: TGCAGCGTTCCGGACAGGTACTACAATGAGCAGTTCTTC